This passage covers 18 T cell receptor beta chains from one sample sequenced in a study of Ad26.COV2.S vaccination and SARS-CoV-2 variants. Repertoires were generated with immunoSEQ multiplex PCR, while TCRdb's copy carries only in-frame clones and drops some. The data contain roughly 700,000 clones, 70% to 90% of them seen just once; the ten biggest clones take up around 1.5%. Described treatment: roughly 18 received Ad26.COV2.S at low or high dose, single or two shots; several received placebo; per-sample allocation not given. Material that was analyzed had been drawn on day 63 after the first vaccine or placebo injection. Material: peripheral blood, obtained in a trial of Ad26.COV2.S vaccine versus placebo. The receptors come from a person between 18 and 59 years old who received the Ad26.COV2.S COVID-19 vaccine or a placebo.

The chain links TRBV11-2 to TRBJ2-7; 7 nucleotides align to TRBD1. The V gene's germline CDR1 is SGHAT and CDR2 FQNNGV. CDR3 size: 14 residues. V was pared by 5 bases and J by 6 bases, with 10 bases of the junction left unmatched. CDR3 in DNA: TGTGCCAGCAGCGTGGGACAGCACGGAGGCGAGCAGTACTTC. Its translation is CASSVGQHGGEQYF.

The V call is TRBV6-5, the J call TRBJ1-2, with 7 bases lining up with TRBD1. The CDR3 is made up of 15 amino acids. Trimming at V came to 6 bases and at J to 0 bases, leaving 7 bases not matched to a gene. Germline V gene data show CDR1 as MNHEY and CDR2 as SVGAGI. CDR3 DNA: TGTGCCAGCAGGTGGACAGGCCAAGCTAACTATGGCTACACCTTC. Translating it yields CASRWTGQANYGYTF.

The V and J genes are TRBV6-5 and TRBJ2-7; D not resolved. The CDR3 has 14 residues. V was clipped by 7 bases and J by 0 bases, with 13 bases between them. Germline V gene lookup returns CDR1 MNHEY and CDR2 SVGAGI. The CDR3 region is CASTARFASYEQYF. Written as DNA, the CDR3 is TGTGCCAGCACCGCGCGGTTTGCCTCCTACGAGCAGTACTTC.

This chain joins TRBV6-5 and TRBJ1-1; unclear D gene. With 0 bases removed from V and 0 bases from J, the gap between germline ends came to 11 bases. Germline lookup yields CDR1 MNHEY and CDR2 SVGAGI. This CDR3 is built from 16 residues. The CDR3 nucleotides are TGTGCCAGCAGTTACTCGATTGCGAGTGTGAACACTGAAGCTTTCTTT. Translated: CASSYSIASVNTEAFF.

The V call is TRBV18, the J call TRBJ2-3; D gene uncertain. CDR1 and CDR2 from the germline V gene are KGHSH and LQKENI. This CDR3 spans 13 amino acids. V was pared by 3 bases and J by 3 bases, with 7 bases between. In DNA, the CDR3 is TGTGCCAGCTCACCGCACACTACAGATACGCAGTATTTT. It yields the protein CASSPHTTDTQYF.

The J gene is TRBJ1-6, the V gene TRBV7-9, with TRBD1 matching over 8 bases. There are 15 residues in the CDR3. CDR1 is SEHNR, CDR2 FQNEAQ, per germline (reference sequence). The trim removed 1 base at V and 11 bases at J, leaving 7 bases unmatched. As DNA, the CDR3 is TGTGCCAGCAGCTTAGGTGGGGCAGGGGGCACACCCCTCCACTTT. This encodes CASSLGGAGGTPLHF.

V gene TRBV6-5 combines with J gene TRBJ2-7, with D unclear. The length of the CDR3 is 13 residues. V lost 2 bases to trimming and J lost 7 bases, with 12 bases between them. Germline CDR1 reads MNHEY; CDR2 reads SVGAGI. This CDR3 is CASSYGPMGEQYF. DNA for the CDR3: TGTGCCAGCAGTTACGGCCCAATGGGAGAGCAGTACTTC.

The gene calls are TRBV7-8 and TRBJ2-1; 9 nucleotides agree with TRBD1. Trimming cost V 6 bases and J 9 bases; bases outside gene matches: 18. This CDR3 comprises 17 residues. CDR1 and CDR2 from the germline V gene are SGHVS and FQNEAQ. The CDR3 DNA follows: TGTGCCAGCAGTTCCCGCTTGGCCTGGGACAGGGTTGGTGAGCAGTTCTTC. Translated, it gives CASSSRLAWDRVGEQFF. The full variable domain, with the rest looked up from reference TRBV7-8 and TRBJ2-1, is GAGVSQSPRYKVAKRGQDVALRCDPISGHVSLFWYQQALGQGPEFLTYFQNEAQLDKSGLPSDRFFAERPEGSVSTLKIQRTQQEDSAVYLCASSSRLAWDRVGEQFFGPGTRLTVL.

CDR3: CASSERHRLPGELFF. The CDR3 DNA follows: TGTGCCAGCAGTGAACGGCATAGACTACCCGGGGAGCTGTTTTTT. The chain has TRBV6-1 and TRBJ2-2; D is perhaps TRBD2 (5 bases). V was cut by 2 bases and J by 6 bases, with 13 bases left in between. Germline CDR1 is MNHNS and CDR2 is SASEGT. The CDR3 totals 15 residues.

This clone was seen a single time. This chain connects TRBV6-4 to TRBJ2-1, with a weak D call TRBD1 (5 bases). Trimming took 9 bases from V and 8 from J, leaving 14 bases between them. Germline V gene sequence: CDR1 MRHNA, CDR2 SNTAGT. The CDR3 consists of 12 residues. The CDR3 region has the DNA TGTGCCAGTGTAGGGGATGAGGATGAGCAGTTCTTC. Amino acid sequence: CASVGDEDEQFF.

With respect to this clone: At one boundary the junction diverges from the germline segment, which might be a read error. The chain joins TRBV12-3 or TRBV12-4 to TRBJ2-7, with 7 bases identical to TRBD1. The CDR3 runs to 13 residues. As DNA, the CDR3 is TGTGCCAGCAGTTTACCCTCACAGGGGCCCCTACACTTC. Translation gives CASSLPSQGPLHF.

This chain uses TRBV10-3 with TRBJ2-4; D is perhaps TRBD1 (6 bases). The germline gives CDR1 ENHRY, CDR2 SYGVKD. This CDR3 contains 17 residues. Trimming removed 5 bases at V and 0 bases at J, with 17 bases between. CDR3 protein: CAISQGGGRGAKNIQYF. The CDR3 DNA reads TGTGCCATCAGTCAGGGCGGTGGCAGGGGAGCCAAAAACATTCAGTACTTC.

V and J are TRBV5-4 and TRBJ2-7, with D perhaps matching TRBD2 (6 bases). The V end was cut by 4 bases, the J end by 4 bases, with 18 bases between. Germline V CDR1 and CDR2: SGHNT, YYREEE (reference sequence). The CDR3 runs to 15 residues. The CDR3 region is CASSVAPGVNYEQYF. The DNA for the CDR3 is TGTGCCAGCAGCGTCGCTCCGGGGGTAAATTACGAGCAGTACTTC.

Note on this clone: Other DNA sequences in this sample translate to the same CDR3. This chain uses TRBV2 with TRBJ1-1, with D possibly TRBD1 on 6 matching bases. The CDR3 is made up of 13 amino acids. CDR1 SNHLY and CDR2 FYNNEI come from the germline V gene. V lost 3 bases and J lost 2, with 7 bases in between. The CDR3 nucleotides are TGTGCCAGCAGTGAGGACAGTAACACTGAAGCTTTCTTT. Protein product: CASSEDSNTEAFF.

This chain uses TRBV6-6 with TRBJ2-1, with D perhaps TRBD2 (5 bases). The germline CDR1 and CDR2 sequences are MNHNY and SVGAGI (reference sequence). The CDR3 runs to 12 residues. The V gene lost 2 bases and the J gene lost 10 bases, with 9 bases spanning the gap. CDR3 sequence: CASSYLASEQFF. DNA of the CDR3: TGTGCCAGCAGTTACCTGGCTAGCGAGCAGTTCTTC.

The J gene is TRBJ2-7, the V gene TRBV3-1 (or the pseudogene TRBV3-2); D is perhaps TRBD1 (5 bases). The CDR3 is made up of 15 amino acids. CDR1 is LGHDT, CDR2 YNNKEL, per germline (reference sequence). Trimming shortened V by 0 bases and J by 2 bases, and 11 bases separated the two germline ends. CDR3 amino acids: CASSQDGQGTYEQYF. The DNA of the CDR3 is TGTGCCAGCAGCCAAGATGGGCAGGGTACCTACGAGCAGTACTTC.

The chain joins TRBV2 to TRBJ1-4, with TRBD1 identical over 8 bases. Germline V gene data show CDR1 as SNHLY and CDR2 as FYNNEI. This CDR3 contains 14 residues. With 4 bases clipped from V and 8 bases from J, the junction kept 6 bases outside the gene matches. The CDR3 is CASSADRAGEKLFF. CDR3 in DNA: TGTGCCAGCAGTGCGGACAGGGCGGGGGAAAAACTGTTTTTT.

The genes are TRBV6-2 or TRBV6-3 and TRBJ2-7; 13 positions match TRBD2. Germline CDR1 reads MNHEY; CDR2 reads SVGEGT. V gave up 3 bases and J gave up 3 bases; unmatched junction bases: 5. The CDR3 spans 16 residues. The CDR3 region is CASSYGTSGERYEQYF. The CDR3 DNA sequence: TGTGCCAGCAGTTATGGGACTAGCGGGGAACGCTACGAGCAGTACTTC.